The rows below give T cell receptor beta chains drawn from one sample of a study of T-cell reconstitution after alpha-beta-depleted transplantation in children. TCRdb passed the PCR reads through MiXCR, listing each CDR3 protein once. The table shows hundreds of thousands of distinct CDR3 sequences, with 15% to 20% occurring only once. The sequencing here drew on PBMCs, mostly from graft donor cells, taken 360 days after TCRalphabeta/CD19-depleted stem cell transplant. The receptors originated from a male patient between 10 and 17 years old who had a stem cell transplant for acute lymphoblastic leukemia, so the T cells may come from the graft donor. Both conserved end residues are part of each CDR3. D genes are given only for firm matches. Some rows have no size entry. The others give once, few or many, or a class for an expanded clone.

CDR3 length: 14
clone size: .
D gene: .
J gene: TRBJ1-1
V gene: TRBV4-2
CDR3 protein: CASSQSGSNTEAFF
CDR3 DNA: TGTGCCAGCAGCCAAAGTGGCTCGAACACTGAAGCTTTCTTT

CDR3 length: 15
clone size: .
D gene: TRBD2
J gene: TRBJ2-1
V gene: TRBV29-1
CDR3 protein: CSVEGDYPKYNEQFF
CDR3 DNA: TGCAGCGTTGAGGGGGACTATCCAAAATACAATGAGCAGTTCTTC

CDR3 length: 14
clone size: .
D gene: TRBD2
J gene: TRBJ2-7
V gene: TRBV27
CDR3 protein: CASKRTSGIYEQYF
CDR3 DNA: TGTGCCAGCAAGAGGACTAGCGGGATCTACGAGCAGTACTTC

CDR3 length: 15
clone size: .
D gene: TRBD2
J gene: TRBJ2-5
V gene: TRBV7-9
CDR3 protein: CASSLVLAGDKTQYF
CDR3 DNA: TGTGCCAGCAGCTTAGTTCTAGCGGGAGATAAGACCCAGTACTTC

CDR3 length: 10
clone size: few
D gene: .
J gene: TRBJ2-7
V gene: TRBV27
CDR3 protein: CAVRGARQYF
CDR3 DNA: TGTGCCGTTCGGGGGGCCAGGCAGTACTTC

CDR3 length: 11
clone size: many
D gene: .
J gene: TRBJ2-1
V gene: TRBV20-1
CDR3 protein: CSASGDNEQFF
CDR3 DNA: TGCAGTGCTAGTGGGGACAATGAGCAGTTCTTC

CDR3 length: 13
clone size: many
D gene: TRBD2
J gene: TRBJ2-7
V gene: TRBV29-1
CDR3 protein: CSVEELAGGEQYF
CDR3 DNA: TGCAGCGTTGAAGAACTAGCGGGAGGCGAGCAGTACTTC

CDR3 length: 13
clone size: .
D gene: .
J gene: TRBJ2-1
V gene: TRBV5-1
CDR3 protein: CASSLPFYNEQFF
CDR3 DNA: TGCGCCAGCAGCTTGCCTTTTTACAATGAGCAGTTCTTC

CDR3 length: 16
clone size: few
D gene: TRBD2
J gene: TRBJ2-2
V gene: TRBV12-3/TRBV12-4
CDR3 protein: CASSLDLAENTGELFF
CDR3 DNA: TGTGCCAGCAGTTTAGATCTAGCGGAGAACACCGGGGAGCTGTTTTTT

CDR3 length: 20
clone size: few
D gene: TRBD2
J gene: TRBJ2-6
V gene: TRBV20-1
CDR3 protein: CSARDRGLGISISGANVLTF
CDR3 DNA: TGCAGTGCTAGAGATCGGGGACTAGGGATTTCTATCTCTGGGGCCAACGTCCTGACTTTC

CDR3 length: 18
clone size: few
D gene: .
J gene: TRBJ2-3
V gene: TRBV18
CDR3 protein: CASSPTSRSSASTDTQYF
CDR3 DNA: TGTGCCAGCTCACCAACTAGCCGGTCCTCCGCTAGCACAGATACGCAGTATTTT

CDR3 length: 13
clone size: few
D gene: .
J gene: TRBJ1-2
V gene: TRBV7-2
CDR3 protein: CASSLRSRTGYTF
CDR3 DNA: TGTGCCAGCAGCTTAAGGTCCCGGACGGGTTACACCTTC

CDR3 length: 13
clone size: .
D gene: TRBD1
J gene: TRBJ2-7
V gene: TRBV27
CDR3 protein: CASRDRLSYEQYF
CDR3 DNA: TGTGCCAGCAGGGACAGGCTCTCCTACGAGCAGTACTTC

CDR3 length: 15
clone size: .
D gene: TRBD2
J gene: TRBJ2-3
V gene: TRBV5-1
CDR3 protein: CASSFRGGNTDTQYF
CDR3 DNA: TGCGCCAGCAGCTTCCGCGGGGGTAACACAGATACGCAGTATTTT

CDR3 length: 16
clone size: .
D gene: .
J gene: TRBJ2-6
V gene: TRBV18
CDR3 protein: CASSPFGASGANVLTF
CDR3 DNA: TGTGCCAGCTCCCCTTTTGGGGCCTCTGGGGCCAACGTCCTGACTTTC

CDR3 length: 19
clone size: .
D gene: TRBD2
J gene: TRBJ2-3
V gene: TRBV14
CDR3 protein: CASSQDTRTSGIQGDTQYF
CDR3 DNA: TGTGCCAGCAGCCAAGATACTCGGACTAGCGGTATTCAAGGAGATACGCAGTATTTT

CDR3 length: 14
clone size: .
D gene: .
J gene: TRBJ2-1
V gene: TRBV10-3
CDR3 protein: CAIGHRDRKNEQFF
CDR3 DNA: TGTGCCATCGGGCACCGGGACCGTAAGAATGAGCAGTTCTTC

CDR3 length: 15
clone size: few
D gene: TRBD1
J gene: TRBJ2-7
V gene: TRBV7-8
CDR3 protein: CASSLDRDLSYEQYF
CDR3 DNA: TGTGCCAGCAGTCTGGACAGGGACCTCTCCTACGAGCAGTACTTC

CDR3 length: 15
clone size: .
D gene: .
J gene: TRBJ2-1
V gene: TRBV29-1
CDR3 protein: CSGEETGVIYNEQFF
CDR3 DNA: TGCAGCGGGGAAGAGACGGGGGTAATCTACAATGAGCAGTTCTTC

CDR3 length: 13
clone size: few
D gene: .
J gene: TRBJ2-4
V gene: TRBV5-5
CDR3 protein: CASSFSGGNIQYF
CDR3 DNA: TGTGCCAGCAGCTTCAGTGGCGGAAACATTCAGTACTTC

CDR3 length: 16
clone size: many
D gene: .
J gene: TRBJ1-3
V gene: TRBV14
CDR3 protein: CASSREFVVSGNTIYF
CDR3 DNA: TGTGCCAGCAGCCGAGAATTTGTGGTCTCTGGAAACACCATATATTTT

CDR3 length: 18
clone size: .
D gene: .
J gene: TRBJ2-5
V gene: TRBV11-1
CDR3 protein: CASSHGVVPSWGQETQYF
CDR3 DNA: TGTGCCAGCAGCCATGGGGTGGTACCTAGTTGGGGCCAAGAGACCCAGTACTTC

CDR3 length: 16
clone size: .
D gene: .
J gene: TRBJ1-4
V gene: TRBV4-1
CDR3 protein: CASSQDQAVFVEKLFF
CDR3 DNA: TGCGCCAGCAGCCAAGATCAGGCAGTCTTCGTCGAAAAACTGTTTTTT

CDR3 length: 15
clone size: .
D gene: .
J gene: TRBJ1-1
V gene: TRBV11-2
CDR3 protein: CASSLFGSMNTEAFF
CDR3 DNA: TGTGCCAGCAGCTTATTCGGCAGCATGAACACTGAAGCTTTCTTT

CDR3 length: 15
clone size: few
D gene: .
J gene: TRBJ2-1
V gene: TRBV27
CDR3 protein: CASSPRGASYNEQFF
CDR3 DNA: TGTGCCAGCAGTCCCCGGGGGGCCTCCTACAATGAGCAGTTCTTC

CDR3 length: 16
clone size: .
D gene: .
J gene: TRBJ1-4
V gene: TRBV20-1
CDR3 protein: CSAETGFIATNEKLFF
CDR3 DNA: TGCAGTGCGGAGACAGGATTCATTGCAACTAATGAAAAACTGTTTTTT

CDR3 length: 18
clone size: few
D gene: TRBD1
J gene: TRBJ1-2
V gene: TRBV7-6
CDR3 protein: CASSLAGAGTGNNYGYTF
CDR3 DNA: TGTGCCAGCAGCTTAGCGGGGGCTGGGACAGGGAACAACTATGGCTACACCTTC

CDR3 length: 18
clone size: few
D gene: .
J gene: TRBJ2-2
V gene: TRBV4-2
CDR3 protein: CASSQDLAQRRYTGELFF
CDR3 DNA: TGTGCCAGCAGCCAAGATTTAGCCCAGCGGAGATACACCGGGGAGCTGTTTTTT

CDR3 length: 15
clone size: .
D gene: .
J gene: TRBJ2-3
V gene: TRBV12-3/TRBV12-4
CDR3 protein: CATSQSVTGTDTQYF
CDR3 DNA: TGTGCCACTAGCCAGAGTGTAACGGGCACAGATACGCAGTATTTT

CDR3 length: 15
clone size: .
D gene: TRBD2
J gene: TRBJ2-1
V gene: TRBV11-2
CDR3 protein: CASSLWASGRDEQFF
CDR3 DNA: TGTGCCAGCAGCTTATGGGCTAGCGGGAGAGATGAGCAGTTCTTC